What follows is one T cell receptor (beta chain) and its context. The antigen is not known. Using its own MiXCR run on the RT-PCR reads, TCRdb lists one record per CDR3 protein. The table shows more than 450,000 distinct CDR3 sequences, with around 8% occurring only once. Germline V gene sequence: CDR1 LGHNA, CDR2 YSLEER. V lost 4 bases, J lost 2 bases, and 18 bases lay in between. CDR3 size: 17 residues. The entry originates in a study of response to subunit inactivated influenza vaccine. General study findings and limits: Authors suggested that a seasonal influenza vaccination recruits few new T cells each time.

V usage is TRBV4-3 and J usage is TRBJ2-1; D is unclear. Sequencing used PBMCs from blood, obtained 23 months after vaccination. The receptor was isolated from a man aged 50-75 years who received an inactivated influenza vaccine. The chain's CDR3 is CASSPTFPIGPYNEQFF. CDR3 DNA: TGCGCCAGCAGCCCAACCTTCCCTATCGGGCCCTACAATGAGCAGTTCTTC.